This entry lists 19 T cell receptor beta chains sequenced from one sample in a study of shared clonotypes between healthy human individuals. Only in-frame clones appear in the TCRdb table, and some are missing; sequencing was by immunoSEQ multiplex PCR. The repertoire includes approximately 2.4 million clones, more than 90% of them detected once, and approximately 0.13% sits in the top ten. Sequenced sample: naive CD4+ T cells sorted from blood. Subset reported: CD45RA+ positively selected. These receptors all stem from a man aged 18 to 29 in good health.

The CDR3 is CASRPSGGQAGNTIYF. The CDR3, as DNA: TGCGCCAGCAGGCCCAGCGGGGGGCAAGCAGGAAACACCATATATTTT. V is TRBV5-1 and J is TRBJ1-3, with a tentative D call TRBD1 (6 bases). Germline CDR1 is SGHRS and CDR2 is YFSETQ. Trimming left V 5 bases short and J 4 bases short, with 19 bases between. This CDR3 is built from 16 residues.

The chain couples TRBV11-2 to TRBJ2-3; possibly TRBD1 or TRBD2 for D (5 bases each). Germline-derived CDR1 and CDR2 are SGHAT and FQNNGV. The CDR3 has 15 amino acids. Trimming removed 0 bases at V and 2 bases at J, with 9 bases between. CDR3 DNA sequence: TGTGCCAGCAGCTTAGATGGGACGCACACAGATACGCAGTATTTT. It codes for CASSLDGTHTDTQYF.

CDR3 nucleotide sequence: TGTGCCATCAGTGTAAGGGGAATCACAGATACGCAGTATTTT. Protein product: CAISVRGITDTQYF. This rearrangement joins TRBV10-3 to TRBJ2-3; D is possibly TRBD1 (5 bases). The CDR3 extends over 14 amino acids. Trimming stripped 4 bases from V and 2 bases from J, with 10 bases between. The germline gives CDR1 ENHRY, CDR2 SYGVKD.

This clone was seen more than once but under ten times. This chain uses TRBV6-1 with TRBJ1-5; D is unclear. Between the trimmed V and J ends, which lost 6 bases and 3 bases, there was a span of 9 bases. CDR1 is MNHNS and CDR2 is SASEGT in the germline V gene. The CDR3 covers 13 residues. CDR3 bases: TGTGCCAGCAGAAGTCTAGTCAATCAGCCCCAGCATTTT. This sequence encodes CASRSLVNQPQHF.

The V call is TRBV19, the J call TRBJ1-5; no clear D gene. Germline CDR1 is LNHDA and CDR2 is SQIVND (reference sequence). This CDR3 spans 14 amino acids. V shed 7 bases and J shed 4 bases, with 14 bases lying between them. CDR3 sequence (DNA): TGTGCCAGTAAATTGACCTTCCTTAATCAGCCCCAGCATTTT. The encoded protein is CASKLTFLNQPQHF. The complete variable domain, with remaining parts taken from reference TRBV19 and TRBJ1-5, reads DGGITQSPKYLFRKEGQNVTLSCEQNLNHDAMYWYRQDPGQGLRLIYYSQIVNDFQKGDIAEGYSVSREKKESFPLTVTSAQKNPTAFYLCASKLTFLNQPQHFGDGTRLSIL.

The chain employs TRBV7-2 and TRBJ2-5, with 7 bases matching TRBD2. The CDR3 totals 16 residues. CDR1 and CDR2 (germline): SGHTA, FQGNSA. V shed 1 base and J 5 bases; nucleotides not matched to a gene: 10. The CDR3 region is CASSLGVGGPSETQYF. Written as DNA, the CDR3 is TGTGCCAGCAGCTTAGGGGTGGGAGGGCCCTCGGAGACCCAGTACTTC.

The chain joins TRBV7-2 to TRBJ2-7, with 10 bases identical to TRBD2. CDR3 length equals 15 residues. Germline CDR1 SGHTA, CDR2 FQGNSA. The V and J ends lost 5 bases and 5 bases, in that order; junction bases with no gene match: 9. In DNA form, the CDR3 reads TGTGCCAGCAGCCGCCCGGGACTAGCGCGGCACGAGCAGTACTTC. Its translation is CASSRPGLARHEQYF.

V and J are TRBV11-1 and TRBJ2-3, with D unresolved. The CDR3 extends over 11 amino acids. V gave up 6 bases and J gave up 5 bases, with 6 bases separating them. Germline CDR1 SGHAT, CDR2 FQDESV (reference sequence). The DNA for the CDR3 is TGTGCCAGCAGACTCTTAGATACGCAGTATTTT. As protein: CASRLLDTQYF.

The V call is TRBV5-1, the J call TRBJ1-1, with D possibly matching TRBD1 (6 bases). V lost 0 bases to trimming and J lost 10 bases, with 13 bases between them. The CDR3 extends over 13 amino acids. CDR1 SGHRS and CDR2 YFSETQ come from the germline V gene. CDR3 sequence (DNA): TGCGCCAGCAGCTTGGGGCAGGGGCACGGAGCTTTCTTT. Its translation is CASSLGQGHGAFF.

The rearrangement joins TRBV28 to TRBJ1-6, with 8 bases fitting TRBD1. Unmatched junction bases numbered 4, after V lost 4 bases and J lost 5 bases. Germline V gene data show CDR1 as MDHEN and CDR2 as SYDVKM. CDR3 size: 15 residues. The CDR3 is CASSSDRGNNSPLHF. DNA of the CDR3: TGTGCCAGCAGTTCTGACAGGGGCAATAATTCACCCCTCCACTTT. The variable domain in full, with the rest retrieved from reference TRBV28 and TRBJ1-6, is DVKVTQSSRYLVKRTGEKVFLECVQDMDHENMFWYRQDPGLGLRLIYFSYDVKMKEKGDIPEGYSVSREKKERFSLILESASTNQTSMYLCASSSDRGNNSPLHFGNGTRLTVT.

The CDR3 DNA reads TGCAGCGTTGGCAGACTAGCGGGAAGGACAGATACGCAGTATTTT. Translating it yields CSVGRLAGRTDTQYF. The chain combines TRBV29-1 with TRBJ2-3; 11 nucleotides match TRBD2. In germline, CDR1 is SQVTM, CDR2 ANQGSEA. This CDR3 has 15 residues. Trimming removed 4 bases from V and 3 bases from J; junction bases left unmatched: 6.

V gene TRBV6-5 combines with J gene TRBJ1-2; D not resolved. The CDR3 spans 16 residues. V was cut by 2 bases and J by 0 bases, with 13 bases left in between. Germline V gene lookup returns CDR1 MNHEY and CDR2 SVGAGI. In DNA form, the CDR3 reads TGTGCCAGCAGTTACGATGACGAGACCTCTAACTATGGCTACACCTTC. Its protein product is CASSYDDETSNYGYTF.

The chain joins TRBV18 to TRBJ1-1; D ambiguous. The CDR3 spans 11 residues. CDR1 KGHSH and CDR2 LQKENI come from the germline V gene. V was cut by 2 bases and J by 8 bases, with 6 bases left in between. CDR3 nucleotide sequence: TGTGCCAGCTCACCAGGTCGGGAAGCTTTCTTT. Translating gives CASSPGREAFF. The full variable domain, its missing parts supplied by reference TRBV18 and TRBJ1-1, is NAGVMQNPRHLVRRRGQEARLRCSPMKGHSHVYWYRQLPEEGLKFMVYLQKENIIDESGMPKERFSAEFPKEGPSILRIQQVVRGDSAAYFCASSPGREAFFGQGTRLTVV.

Comments on this clone: The same CDR3 also results from other DNA sequences found in this sample. The chain uses TRBV9 and TRBJ1-6, with no clear D. Trimming cost V 0 bases and J 7 bases, with 11 bases left between them. In germline, CDR1 is SGDLS, CDR2 YYNGEE. The CDR3 contains 15 residues. The CDR3 is CASSVEGAINSPLHF. The CDR3 DNA follows: TGTGCCAGCAGCGTAGAGGGTGCTATAAATTCACCCCTCCACTTT.

V is TRBV30 and J is TRBJ2-1; 9 bases match TRBD1. The CDR3 contains 14 residues. CDR1 and CDR2 from the germline V gene are GTSNPN and SVGIG (reference sequence). The trim removed 3 bases at V and 8 bases at J, leaving 8 bases unmatched. The CDR3 region has the DNA TGTGCCTGGAGATGGGGACAGGGCCGACATGAGCAGTTCTTC. It translates to CAWRWGQGRHEQFF.

This clone was seen once. This chain joins TRBV11-2 and TRBJ1-3; 12 bases line up with TRBD1. V trimming: 8 bases; J trimming: 2 bases; junction bases outside the gene matches: 4. Germline loops: CDR1 SGHAT, CDR2 FQNNGV. CDR3 size: 15 residues. CDR3 protein: CASGDRGRPGNTIYF. The CDR3 DNA sequence: TGTGCCAGCGGGGACAGGGGGCGGCCTGGAAACACCATATATTTT.

The chain recombines TRBV29-1 with TRBJ2-1; no reliable D call. Per germline, CDR1 SQVTM and CDR2 ANQGSEA. Deletions cut 0 bases from V and 0 bases from J, with 6 bases between. The CDR3 is 14 residues long. CDR3 amino acids: CSVEEQTSYNEQFF. Here the CDR3 DNA reads TGCAGCGTTGAAGAACAGACCTCCTACAATGAGCAGTTCTTC.

The CDR3 coding sequence is TGTGCCAGCAGCAAGAGGCAGATAACAGATACGCAGTATTTT. It is translated as CASSKRQITDTQYF. The rearrangement links TRBV14 to TRBJ2-3; the D is unclear. Trimming shortened V by 5 bases and J by 3 bases, and 12 bases separated the two germline ends. CDR3 length: 14 residues. Germline lookup yields CDR1 SGHDN and CDR2 FVKESK.

The chain joins TRBV11-3 to TRBJ2-3; 16 nucleotides agree with TRBD2. The length of the CDR3 is 18 residues. V lost 5 bases to trimming and J lost 3 bases; unmatched junction nucleotides: 8. Germline V gene sequence: CDR1 SGHNT, CDR2 YENEEA. CDR3: CASSPGLAGGPGTDTQYF. Here the CDR3 DNA reads TGTGCCAGCAGCCCGGGACTAGCGGGAGGGCCTGGTACAGATACGCAGTATTTT. The whole variable domain, remainder taken from reference TRBV11-3 and TRBJ2-3, is EAGVVQSPRYKIIEKKQPVAFWCNPISGHNTLYWYLQNLGQGPELLIRYENEEAVDDSQLPKDRFSAERLKGVDSTLKIQPAELGDSAVYLCASSPGLAGGPGTDTQYFGPGTRLTVL.